The 16 T cell receptor beta chains reported below all come from one sample, sequenced in a study of CD8+CD57+ T cells in acquired aplastic anemia. TCR beta VDJ and CDR3 profiles were obtained from a genomic DNA template. TCRdb re-analysed the reads in MiXCR, keeping a single row per CDR3 protein. The repertoire holds 200,000 to 300,000 distinct CDR3 sequences, with approximately 79% as singletons. Those patients picked for sequencing had displayed CD8+CD57+ cell expansion on flow cytometry. Sequenced material: sorted CD4+, CD8+, or CD8+CD57+ T cells (not recorded which) from PBMCs. These receptors all come from a human donor with aplastic anemia.

This chain connects TRBV19 to TRBJ1-5; D unresolved. The CDR3 consists of 15 residues. V was trimmed by 5 bases and J by 0 bases, leaving 11 bases between them. In germline, CDR1 is LNHDA, CDR2 SQIVND (reference sequence). The CDR3 coding sequence is TGTGCCAGTAGTGTACAGACGAGTAGCAATCAGCCCCAGCATTTT. This codes for CASSVQTSSNQPQHF.

The chain couples TRBV7-8 to TRBJ1-1; D is possibly TRBD1 (5 bases). V was cut by 1 base and J by 10 bases, with 19 bases left in between. Germline CDR1 and CDR2: SGHVS and FQNEAQ. This CDR3 region has 15 residues. DNA for the CDR3: TGTGCCAGCAGCTTAGATCTAGCAGGGACCACCCTAGCTTTCTTT. Its translation: CASSLDLAGTTLAFF.

The chain recombines TRBV5-4 with TRBJ2-1; 8 positions agree with TRBD2. Per germline, CDR1 SGHNT and CDR2 YYREEE (reference sequence). This CDR3 has 14 amino acids. J lost 4 bases, V lost 2 bases, and 2 bases had no gene match. CDR3 sequence (DNA): TGTGCCAGCAGCTTTACTAGCGGATACAATGAGCAGTTCTTC. This sequence encodes CASSFTSGYNEQFF.

This clonotype was seen once. The J gene is TRBJ1-2, the V gene TRBV19; D is unresolved. The better agreement between TRBJ2-1 and the DNA end casts doubt on the J call. CDR3 length: 15 residues. Per germline, CDR1 LNHDA and CDR2 SQIVND (reference sequence). As DNA, the CDR3 is TGTGCCAGTAGTATAGCTGGCTTAGCCTACAATGAGCAGTTCTTC. Its translation is CASSIAGLAYNEQFF.

This rearrangement joins TRBV13 to TRBJ2-7; TRBD1 aligns across 10 bases. The CDR3 covers 14 residues. The ends lost 2 bases at V and 5 bases at J; junction bases unmatched: 3. Germline CDR1 is PRHDT and CDR2 is FYEKMQ (reference sequence). Here the CDR3 reads CASSLSGTGDEQYF. In DNA form, the CDR3 reads TGTGCCAGCAGCTTAAGCGGGACAGGGGACGAGCAGTACTTC.

Concerning this clonotype: At one boundary the junction diverges from the germline segment, which might be a read error. The chain recombines TRBV11-2 with TRBJ2-3, with 8 bases aligning to TRBD2. In germline, CDR1 is SGHAT, CDR2 FQNNGV. The CDR3 spans 15 residues. DNA of the CDR3: TGTGCCAGCAGCTTAGACGGGGGGGGGTCAGATACCCAGTATTTT. This codes for CASSLDGGGSDTQYF.

J is TRBJ1-1 and V is TRBV9, with 7 positions matching TRBD1. The CDR3 totals 15 residues. Germline CDR1 SGDLS, CDR2 YYNGEE. The V and J ends lost 4 bases and 5 bases, in that order; junction bases with no gene match: 11. The DNA of the CDR3 is TGTGCCAGCAGCAACCCCGGGACAGTGGAGACTGAAGCTTTCTTT. Amino acids: CASSNPGTVETEAFF.

This clonotype was detected a few times. V and J are TRBV15 and TRBJ2-1; 8 nucleotides match TRBD1. The end of the DNA aligns better with TRBJ2-7, so the J call may be wrong. The CDR3 sequence is 14 residues long. Germline loops: CDR1 LNHNV, CDR2 YYDKDF (reference sequence). The CDR3 protein is CASGDRGPYNEQYF. In DNA, the CDR3 is TGTGCCAGTGGCGACAGGGGCCCCTACAATGAGCAGTACTTC.

Concerning this clonotype: The CDR3 does not end in the conserved phenylalanine or tryptophan, so this is likely a read error. Because the CDR3's place on the DNA is in doubt, the DNA is left out and the CDR3 is given as listed by TCRdb. This chain connects TRBV2 to TRBJ2-1; the table's D call TRBD1 went unverified against the DNA. The CDR3 sequence runs 16 residues, both termini included. The V gene's germline CDR1 is SNHLY and CDR2 FYNNEI. CDR3 protein: CASSEGGGDDQDELFC.

In regard to this clonotype: One end of the junction does not line up with germline, which may come from a read error. The CDR3 region has the DNA TGCGCCAGCAGCTTGGGTGAGGGGCAGGGTTACACTGAAGCTTTCTTT. This sequence encodes CASSLGEGQGYTEAFF. V gene TRBV11-2 combines with J gene TRBJ1-1; D possibly corresponds to TRBD1 (5 bases). This CDR3 has 16 residues. Per germline, CDR1 SGHAT and CDR2 FQNNGV.

As concerns this clonotype: A junction end diverges from the germline sequence, so it may reflect a read error. V usage is TRBV7-9 and J usage is TRBJ2-3; D unresolved. The CDR3 loop spans 12 amino acids. Germline V CDR1 and CDR2: SEHNR, FQNEAQ (reference sequence). CDR3 nucleotides: TGTGCCAGCAGCCTCGGGTCAGATGCGCAGACTTTT. Translating gives CASSLGSDAQTF.

The CDR3 sequence: CASKIHRGKADTQFF. The CDR3 DNA follows: TGTGCCAGCAAGATACACAGGGGAAAGGCAGATACGCAGTTCTTC. The rearrangement joins TRBV9 to TRBJ2-1, with TRBD1 matching over 7 bases. The CDR3 covers 15 residues. Germline assignment: CDR1 SGDLS and CDR2 YYNGEE. Trimming at V came to 6 bases and at J to 12 bases, leaving 18 bases not matched to a gene.

This chain connects TRBV7-8 to TRBJ2-1; tentatively, D is TRBD1 or TRBD2 (6 bases each). This CDR3 spans 14 amino acids. The germline V gene has CDR1 SGHVS and CDR2 FQNEAQ. Trimming took 5 bases from V and 8 from J, leaving 16 bases between them. Written as DNA, the CDR3 is TGTGCCAGCAGCGATGGGGGGACACGGGATGAGCAGTTCTTC. Translation gives CASSDGGTRDEQFF. The full variable domain, rest sourced from reference TRBV7-8 and TRBJ2-1, is GAGVSQSPRYKVAKRGQDVALRCDPISGHVSLFWYQQALGQGPEFLTYFQNEAQLDKSGLPSDRFFAERPEGSVSTLKIQRTQQEDSAVYLCASSDGGTRDEQFFGPGTRLTVL.

The gene calls are TRBV7-8 and TRBJ2-3, with D uncertain. Trimming stripped 1 base from V and 2 bases from J, with 10 bases between. Germline CDR1 SGHVS, CDR2 FQNEAQ. CDR3 length equals 15 residues. CDR3 amino acids: CASSLESGNTDTQYF. In DNA form, the CDR3 reads TGTGCCAGCAGCTTAGAATCCGGTAACACAGATACGCAGTATTTT.

The chain uses TRBV29-1 and TRBJ2-1; 9 bases align to TRBD2. Germline V gene sequence: CDR1 SQVTM, CDR2 ANQGSEA. Germline trimming cut 5 bases from V and 2 bases from J; bases unmatched to any gene: 10. This CDR3 is built from 16 residues. The CDR3 region is CSVKRLGTSPYNEQFF. Here the CDR3 DNA reads TGCAGCGTTAAAAGACTCGGGACTAGCCCCTACAATGAGCAGTTCTTC.

The table lists this clonotype with a few counts. V and J are TRBV7-6 and TRBJ1-6; D might be TRBD1 (5 bases). Between the trimmed V and J ends, which lost 6 bases and 7 bases, there was a span of 10 bases. The CDR3 covers 13 residues. In germline, CDR1 is SGHVS, CDR2 FNYEAQ. The CDR3 coding sequence is TGTGCCAGCAGGCAGGGTTTGAATTCACCCCTCCACTTT. This codes for CASRQGLNSPLHF.